This is a list of T cell receptor beta chains from one sample in a study of blood T cell repertoires in COVID-19. TCRdb keeps only in-frame clones here, not all; method: immunoSEQ multiplex PCR. The sample yields under 400,000 clones, around 88% seen once. Sequencing was performed on peripheral blood. These receptors all stem from a woman in her 30s with COVID-19, enrolled during active disease. Each CDR3 is given with its conserved first and last residue. A D gene is named only where the DNA matches it firmly. Rows may omit the clone size; those that give it use once, few, many or a size class.

length	V	D	size	J	DNA	CDR3
15	TRBV10-2	.	.	TRBJ1-5	TGCGCCAGCAGTGAGTCCCGGGGAGCTAATCAGCCCCAGCATTTT	CASSESRGANQPQHF
15	TRBV27	.	.	TRBJ1-1	TGTGCCAGCAGTTTCGGGGGGTTGGGGAACACTGAAGCTTTCTTT	CASSFGGLGNTEAFF
14	TRBV7-9	TRBD1	.	TRBJ1-1	TGTGCCAGCAGCGCCGGGACAGGGAACACTGAAGCTTTCTTT	CASSAGTGNTEAFF
13	TRBV20-1	TRBD1	.	TRBJ1-2	TGCAGTGCTCGTGGTGGACAGGAATATGGCTACACCTTC	CSARGGQEYGYTF
15	TRBV27	.	.	TRBJ1-4	TGTGCCAGCAGTACCCTCGGGGGGCCAGATGAAAAACTGTTTTTT	CASSTLGGPDEKLFF
16	TRBV9	.	.	TRBJ1-3	TGTGCCAGCAGCCTCGTAGGCGGCGGAGCTGGAAACACCATATATTTT	CASSLVGGGAGNTIYF
14	TRBV24-1	.	.	TRBJ2-5	TGTGCCACCAGGCCTGGTTCACCCCGGGAGACCCAGTACTTC	CATRPGSPRETQYF
15	TRBV4-1	.	.	TRBJ1-5	TGCGCCAGCAGCCAAGAAGCCAGGCCGAATCAGCCCCAGCATTTT	CASSQEARPNQPQHF
15	TRBV27	.	.	TRBJ2-5	TGTGCCAGCAGCCCCTCGGCAGCGGTGATGGAGACCCAGTACTTC	CASSPSAAVMETQYF
15	TRBV27	TRBD1	few	TRBJ2-2	TGTGCCAGCAGTTGGACAGGGGAGGTGGCCGGGGAGCTGTTTTTT	CASSWTGEVAGELFF
13	TRBV15	.	.	TRBJ2-5	TGTGCCACCAGCAGAGATTTGCAGGAGACCCAGTACTTC	CATSRDLQETQYF
11	TRBV27	.	once	TRBJ2-1	TGTGCCAGCAGTGGGGGGAATGAGCAGTTCTTC	CASSGGNEQFF
17	TRBV6-1	TRBD1	.	TRBJ1-5	TGTGCCAGCAGTGAAAGAACACAGGGGGCTCTAGGGCAGCCCCAGCATTTT	CASSERTQGALGQPQHF
14	TRBV10-3	.	.	TRBJ1-2	TGTGCCATCAGAGGAGGGATCGGCCCCTATGGCTACACCTTC	CAIRGGIGPYGYTF
15	TRBV5-4	.	.	TRBJ2-3	TGTGCCAGCAGCGCCCACCCAGGTGTCACAGATACGCAGTATTTT	CASSAHPGVTDTQYF
15	TRBV11-2	.	once	TRBJ2-6	TGTGCCAGCAGCCCGGGGTACTCTGGGGCCAACGTCCTGACTTTC	CASSPGYSGANVLTF
13	TRBV2	.	once	TRBJ1-2	TGTGCCAGCAGTGCGGACATTAACTATGGCTACACCTTC	CASSADINYGYTF
15	TRBV5-4	TRBD2	.	TRBJ2-1	TGTGCCAGCAGCTTGGGACTAGCGGGGGGCAATGAGCAGTTCTTC	CASSLGLAGGNEQFF
15	TRBV2	.	.	TRBJ1-2	TGTGCCAGCAGGGCGGACAGCTTGTATAACTATGGCTACACCTTC	CASRADSLYNYGYTF
11	TRBV25-1	.	.	TRBJ2-3	TGTGCCAGCAGTGAAGGAGGTACGCAGTATTTT	CASSEGGTQYF
13	TRBV3-1/TRBV3-2	.	.	TRBJ1-2	TGTGCCAGCAGCCAAGAGTCGGGGGACTCGATCACCTTC	CASSQESGDSITF
13	TRBV19	TRBD1	once	TRBJ1-1	TGTGCCAGTGGGTACAGGGGGTTCGCTGAAGCTTTCTTT	CASGYRGFAEAFF
16	TRBV25-1	.	.	TRBJ1-4	TGTGCCAGCAGTGTGAATTACCGGGTCCGGGGTGAAAAACTGTTTTTT	CASSVNYRVRGEKLFF
13	TRBV5-1	.	.	TRBJ1-2	TGCGCCAGCAGCTTTCCGGGTGCGCGTGGCTACACCTTC	CASSFPGARGYTF
14	TRBV28	TRBD1	.	TRBJ2-1	TGTGCCAGCAGTCTAAGACAGGGAAACAATGAGCAGTTCTTC	CASSLRQGNNEQFF
15	TRBV4-2	TRBD1	many	TRBJ1-4	TGTGCCAGCAGCCATCCCGACAGGGACGCGGAAAAACTGTTTTTT	CASSHPDRDAEKLFF
16	TRBV18	.	.	TRBJ1-2	TGTGCCAGCTCACCTCGACGGGACACCCGGTGGGATGGCTACACCTTC	CASSPRRDTRWDGYTF
15	TRBV4-1	.	.	TRBJ2-3	TGCGCCAGCAGCCTAGAGGCGGGGATCACAGATACGCAGTATTTT	CASSLEAGITDTQYF
18	TRBV5-6	TRBD1	.	TRBJ1-6	TGTGCCAGCAGTAATGGACAGGGGAGAAGGTCCTATAATTCACCCCTCCACTTT	CASSNGQGRRSYNSPLHF
13	TRBV12-3/TRBV12-4	.	.	TRBJ2-2	TGTGCCAGCAGTAACAACCCACCCGGGGAGCTGTTTTTT	CASSNNPPGELFF
13	TRBV9	.	.	TRBJ2-5	TGTGCCAGCAGCCTAGGGCCCGAAGAGACCCAGTACTTC	CASSLGPEETQYF
16	TRBV3-1/TRBV3-2	.	.	TRBJ1-6	TGTGCCAGCAGCCAAGGAACAGGGTATCCCAATTCACCCCTCCACTTT	CASSQGTGYPNSPLHF
15	TRBV2	TRBD1	.	TRBJ1-2	TGTGCCAGCAGTGCCCTGGGACAGGGTAACTATGGCTACACCTTC	CASSALGQGNYGYTF
14	TRBV2	.	.	TRBJ2-5	TGTGCCAGCAGTCAACAGGGTTTGAAGGAGACCCAGTACTTC	CASSQQGLKETQYF
15	TRBV7-8	TRBD2	.	TRBJ2-1	TGTGCCAGCAGCTTAGGCGGGACTACCTACAATGAGCAGTTCTTC	CASSLGGTTYNEQFF
13	TRBV9	.	.	TRBJ2-2	TGTGCCAGCAGCGTACGGGGTGGCGGGGAGCTGTTTTTT	CASSVRGGGELFF
16	TRBV5-4	TRBD1	.	TRBJ2-5	TGTGCCAGCAGCCAGGGACAGGGTAATTTCGGAGAGACCCAGTACTTC	CASSQGQGNFGETQYF
13	TRBV3-1/TRBV3-2	TRBD1	.	TRBJ1-2	TGTGCCAGCAGCGAACAGGGGGCGTCTAGCTACACCTTC	CASSEQGASSYTF
12	TRBV7-9	.	.	TRBJ1-2	TGTGCCAGCAGCTTAGCCACTGAAGGCTACACCTTC	CASSLATEGYTF
16	TRBV5-6	TRBD1	.	TRBJ2-2	TGTGCCAGCAGCTGGGGACAGGGGGCGGTCACCGGGGAGCTGTTTTTT	CASSWGQGAVTGELFF
12	TRBV25-1	TRBD1	.	TRBJ1-2	TGTGCCAGCAGACAGGGGGCGGCTGGCTACACCTTC	CASRQGAAGYTF
15	TRBV7-9	TRBD1	.	TRBJ2-4	TGTGCCAGCGCACAGGGGGCTGGATCCAAAAACATTCAGTACTTC	CASAQGAGSKNIQYF
18	TRBV11-3	.	.	TRBJ2-3	TGTGCCAGCAGCTTAGGAGATTGGGGCGGCCGTTTCACAGATACGCAGTATTTT	CASSLGDWGGRFTDTQYF
17	TRBV4-2	.	once	TRBJ2-1	TGTGCCAGTAGCCAAGAAGACAGTCTAAGCTCCTACAATGAGCAGTTCTTC	CASSQEDSLSSYNEQFF
16	TRBV5-1	.	.	TRBJ1-5	TGCGCCAGCAGCTTGGGGACGGGGGGAGGAGATCAGCCCCAGCATTTT	CASSLGTGGGDQPQHF
15	TRBV19	.	.	TRBJ1-5	TGTGCCAGTAGCGGCGGGAAGGGGCGAGGTCAGCCCCAGCATTTT	CASSGGKGRGQPQHF
13	TRBV2	TRBD1	.	TRBJ1-6	TGTGCCAGCAGCCGGGACAGCTCCCAGCCCCTCCACTTT	CASSRDSSQPLHF
15	TRBV2	.	once	TRBJ1-5	TGTGCCAGCAGTGACCCATTGGGCAGCAATCAGCCCCAGCATTTT	CASSDPLGSNQPQHF
14	TRBV3-1/TRBV3-2	TRBD1	.	TRBJ1-1	TGTGCCAGCAGCCAACAGGGGGCGAACACTGAAGCTTTCTTT	CASSQQGANTEAFF
13	TRBV19	TRBD1	.	TRBJ1-1	TGTGCCAGTAGTATCACAGGGGGTATTGAAGCTTTCTTT	CASSITGGIEAFF
13	TRBV5-1	.	.	TRBJ2-7	TGCGCCAGCAGCTTGGCGGGTACGGCCGAGCAGTACTTC	CASSLAGTAEQYF